This TCR beta chain was observed in a study of beta chain features in type 1 diabetes. Background on the study: Age, gender and cell yields were alike across patients and healthy donors.

Reverse transcription of all isolated RNA meant that expressed TCRB transcripts were sequenced. Naive, central memory and regulatory T cell samples produced a mean of about 3.4 million reads. Sequencing was performed with immunoSEQ multiplex PCR; in TCRdb, only in-frame clones are kept and a portion is missing. The sample consists of roughly 280,000 clones, approximately 25% of them appearing once. Each of the CD4+ naive, central memory, regulatory and stem cell-like memory populations was sorted via CD45RO/CCR7/CD25/CD127/CD95/CD27. Purity above 95% was achieved in all sorted populations. Study-wide results and limits: Shorter TCRB CDR3s, moderately but significantly so, marked every one of the four CD4+ subsets in Type 1 diabetes patients.

This clone was counted a few times. Antigen: not known. Input material: naive CD4+ T cells from blood. The origin of this receptor is a woman aged 25 to 39 with type 1 diabetes.

The CDR3 spells CATSRDPGNQPQHF. The CDR3 DNA sequence: TGTGCCACCAGCAGAGATCCGGGAAATCAGCCCCAGCATTTT. This sequence joins TRBV15 and TRBJ1-5; D remains unclear. The CDR3 loop spans 14 amino acids. CDR1 LNHNV and CDR2 YYDKDF come from the germline V gene (reference sequence). Trimming left V 0 bases short and J 4 bases short, with 7 bases between.